These 31 T cell receptor beta chains originate from one sample sequenced in a study of T cell responses to AZD1222 COVID-19 vaccine. The method was immunoSEQ multiplex PCR; TCRdb's version includes in-frame clones alone and lacks a portion of them. Here the sample spans roughly 120,000 clones, roughly 90% being singletons. Material: peripheral blood, obtained on day 0 of AZD1222 vaccination. The receptor set was obtained from an adult in good health.

V usage is TRBV19 and J usage is TRBJ1-5, with 9 nucleotides matching TRBD1. After removal of 7 bases from V and 2 bases from J, the junction contained 9 bases not matched to a gene. In germline, CDR1 is LNHDA, CDR2 SQIVND (reference sequence). This CDR3 has 16 residues. In nucleotides, the CDR3 is TGTGCCAGTAAGGGACAGGGATTGTCTGGCAATCAGCCCCAGCATTTT. As protein: CASKGQGLSGNQPQHF.

The chain employs TRBV4-1 and TRBJ2-6; D ambiguous. Trimming shortened V by 4 bases and J by 0 bases, and 10 bases separated the two germline ends. The CDR3 extends over 16 amino acids. Germline V lookup: CDR1 MGHRA, CDR2 YSYEKL. In nucleotides, the CDR3 is TGCGCCAGCAGCCCCCGCTCGGGCTCTGGGGCCAACGTCCTGACTTTC. Translated, it gives CASSPRSGSGANVLTF.

By share, this clone counts as medium-sized. The rearrangement joins TRBV19 to TRBJ1-3, with D unclear. Germline V gene sequence: CDR1 LNHDA, CDR2 SQIVND (reference sequence). The CDR3 is 17 amino acids. Trimming left V 7 bases short and J 2 bases short, with 21 bases between. This chain's CDR3 is CASIEEGSNPAGNTIYF. The CDR3 DNA follows: TGTGCCAGTATTGAAGAGGGCTCAAACCCGGCTGGAAACACCATATATTTT.

The CDR3 loop reads CASRGQEPPLHF. The CDR3 coding sequence is TGTGCCAGCAGGGGACAGGAGCCTCCCCTCCACTTT. The chain has TRBV7-8 and TRBJ1-6; 8 nucleotides match TRBD1. CDR3 length: 12 residues. The germline V gene encodes CDR1 SGHVS and CDR2 FQNEAQ. Unmatched junction bases numbered 5, after V lost 6 bases and J lost 13 bases.

This clone was found a few times. V is TRBV29-1 and J is TRBJ2-3; 7 positions match TRBD1. The germline CDR1 and CDR2 sequences are SQVTM and ANQGSEA. Trimming removed 7 bases from V and 4 bases from J; junction bases left unmatched: 5. CDR3 length: 12 residues. The DNA of the CDR3 is TGCAGCGCCGACAGGGTTCCAGATACGCAGTATTTT. This sequence encodes CSADRVPDTQYF.

The chain employs TRBV7-9 and TRBJ1-5; no firm D call. CDR1 and CDR2 (germline): SEHNR, FQNEAQ (reference sequence). V shed 3 bases and J shed 7 bases, with 13 bases lying between them. The CDR3 runs to 14 residues. In nucleotides, the CDR3 is TGTGCCAGCAGCTTCGGTGATGGGTCACAGCCCCAGCATTTT. Translating gives CASSFGDGSQPQHF.

This clone was observed a single time. The chain links TRBV29-1 to TRBJ1-1; possibly TRBD1 for D (5 bases). V gave up 6 bases and J gave up 8 bases, with 22 bases separating them. Germline lookup yields CDR1 SQVTM and CDR2 ANQGSEA. This CDR3 has 14 residues. The CDR3 sequence is CSVKPGTAYREAFF. CDR3 in DNA: TGCAGCGTCAAACCCGGGACTGCGTATAGGGAAGCTTTCTTT.

This clone was recorded once. The V gene is TRBV4-1, the J gene TRBJ2-2; TRBD1 matches at 7 bases. The CDR3 is 16 amino acids. Germline CDR1 reads MGHRA; CDR2 reads YSYEKL. V shed 3 bases and J 6 bases; nucleotides not matched to a gene: 10. This CDR3 reads CASSHPMTGIAGELFF. The DNA for the CDR3 is TGCGCCAGCAGCCACCCCATGACAGGGATCGCCGGGGAGCTGTTTTTT.

The V and J genes are TRBV7-2 and TRBJ1-5; D possibly corresponds to TRBD1 (5 bases). The CDR3 consists of 14 residues. With 5 bases removed from V and 7 bases from J, the gap between germline ends came to 15 bases. Germline values: CDR1 SGHTA, CDR2 FQGNSA. Here the CDR3 reads CASSPQRGGQPQHF. DNA of the CDR3: TGTGCCAGCAGCCCCCAGAGGGGCGGACAGCCCCAGCATTTT.

V gene TRBV19 combines with J gene TRBJ2-3, with 7 bases aligning to TRBD1. In germline, CDR1 is LNHDA, CDR2 SQIVND (reference sequence). The CDR3 runs to 14 residues. The V segment lost 7 bases and the J segment 2 bases; nucleotides outside the gene matches: 6. CDR3 coding DNA: TGTGCCAGTAAACGACAGGGAAACACAGATACGCAGTATTTT. It yields the protein CASKRQGNTDTQYF. The full variable domain, rest sourced from reference TRBV19 and TRBJ2-3, is DGGITQSPKYLFRKEGQNVTLSCEQNLNHDAMYWYRQDPGQGLRLIYYSQIVNDFQKGDIAEGYSVSREKKESFPLTVTSAQKNPTAFYLCASKRQGNTDTQYFGPGTRLTVL.

The J gene is TRBJ1-5, the V gene TRBV2, with D unresolved. CDR3 length: 16 amino acids. Germline-derived CDR1 and CDR2 are SNHLY and FYNNEI. Trimming shortened V by 4 bases and J by 1 base, and 14 bases separated the two germline ends. The CDR3 coding sequence is TGTGCCAGCAGTGCTCGGGTCAGCCAAAGCAATCAGCCCCAGCATTTT. Translation gives CASSARVSQSNQPQHF.

The V gene is TRBV12-3 or TRBV12-4, the J gene TRBJ2-2; no clear D gene. V was cut by 2 bases and J by 3 bases, with 4 bases left in between. This CDR3 has 13 residues. The CDR3 is CASSLWDTGELFF. DNA of the CDR3: TGTGCCAGCAGTTTATGGGACACCGGGGAGCTGTTTTTT.

The chain's CDR3 is CASSGGSDQPQHF. The CDR3 coding sequence is TGTGCCAGCTCGGGGGGCAGCGATCAGCCCCAGCATTTT. The genes are TRBV5-4 and TRBJ1-5, with D possibly TRBD1 on 6 matching bases. The CDR3 is 13 amino acids. Trimming removed 7 bases from V and 5 bases from J, with 13 bases in between. Germline-derived CDR1 and CDR2 are SGHNT and YYREEE (reference sequence).

The J gene is TRBJ1-4, the V gene TRBV5-1; 8 positions agree with TRBD1. The V gene end was trimmed by 3 bases and the J gene end by 7 bases; junction bases not matched to a gene: 8. Germline V gene lookup returns CDR1 SGHRS and CDR2 YFSETQ. There are 15 residues in the CDR3. The chain's CDR3 is CASSSAGGFGEKLFF. In DNA, the CDR3 is TGCGCCAGCAGCTCGGCAGGGGGCTTCGGTGAAAAACTGTTTTTT.

The V and J genes are TRBV7-9 and TRBJ2-2; 11 nucleotides align to TRBD2. CDR3 length equals 16 residues. Germline V gene sequence: CDR1 SEHNR, CDR2 FQNEAQ (reference sequence). Germline trimming cut 6 bases from V and 0 bases from J; bases unmatched to any gene: 3. The CDR3 spells CASRVTSGANTGELFF. The CDR3 bases are TGTGCCAGCAGGGTGACTAGCGGGGCGAACACCGGGGAGCTGTTTTTT.

A remark on this clone: The sample holds other DNA sequences that translate to the same CDR3. The genes are TRBV18 and TRBJ1-5; D is unclear. Between the trimmed V and J ends, which lost 3 bases and 7 bases, there was a span of 7 bases. The V gene's germline CDR1 is KGHSH and CDR2 LQKENI. The CDR3 has 12 amino acids. The CDR3 DNA sequence: TGTGCCAGCTCACCCCCCGGGCAGCCCCAGCATTTT. It encodes CASSPPGQPQHF. Full variable domain (missing parts from reference TRBV18 and TRBJ1-5): NAGVMQNPRHLVRRRGQEARLRCSPMKGHSHVYWYRQLPEEGLKFMVYLQKENIIDESGMPKERFSAEFPKEGPSILRIQQVVRGDSAAYFCASSPPGQPQHFGDGTRLSIL.

The rearrangement links TRBV12-5 to TRBJ1-1; D uncertain. The CDR3 contains 13 residues. V was trimmed by 5 bases and J by 7 bases, leaving 14 bases between them. Germline V gives CDR1 LGHNT, CDR2 FRNRAP. The CDR3: CASGLPTGFEAFF. The CDR3 DNA is TGTGCTAGTGGTCTACCTACGGGCTTTGAAGCTTTCTTT.

The V gene is TRBV19, the J gene TRBJ1-2; D is possibly TRBD1 (5 bases). V was pared by 3 bases and J by 5 bases, with 16 bases between. This CDR3 has 15 residues. Germline loops: CDR1 LNHDA, CDR2 SQIVND (reference sequence). The CDR3 region is CASSIYGGTHYGYTF. CDR3 nucleotide sequence: TGTGCCAGTAGTATTTACGGGGGGACCCATTATGGCTACACCTTC.

The V gene is TRBV5-1, the J gene TRBJ1-1; D call uncertain. Trimming left V 0 bases short and J 1 base short, with 7 bases between. CDR1 and CDR2 (germline): SGHRS, YFSETQ. The CDR3 length is 14 residues. CDR3 loop: CASSLETSNTEAFF. The DNA of the CDR3 is TGCGCCAGCAGCTTGGAAACGTCGAACACTGAAGCTTTCTTT.

This clone has just a few counts. V usage is TRBV5-4 and J usage is TRBJ1-2, with 10 bases matching TRBD1. The CDR3 length is 14 residues. The J segment lost 7 bases and the V segment lost 0 bases, leaving 3 bases of the junction unmatched. Germline loops: CDR1 SGHNT, CDR2 YYREEE (reference sequence). This CDR3 reads CASSLATGGVGYTF. The CDR3 coding sequence is TGTGCCAGCAGCTTGGCGACAGGGGGCGTTGGCTACACCTTC.

This chain uses TRBV13 with TRBJ1-4; D is possibly TRBD1 (5 bases). This CDR3 contains 16 residues. The V end lost 2 bases, the J end lost 3 bases, and 13 bases lay between the germline ends. Looked up from germline, CDR1 is PRHDT and CDR2 is FYEKMQ (reference sequence). Written as DNA, the CDR3 is TGTGCCAGCAGCTTATGGGGGACGGGAGCTAATGAAAAACTGTTTTTT. Encoded protein: CASSLWGTGANEKLFF.

The rearrangement links TRBV6-5 to TRBJ1-4, with D maybe TRBD1 (6 bases). CDR3 length equals 13 residues. Germline values: CDR1 MNHEY, CDR2 SVGAGI. Trimming removed 6 bases at V and 7 bases at J, with 12 bases between. This chain's CDR3 is CASSQGIAEKLFF. The CDR3 nucleotides read TGTGCCAGCAGCCAGGGGATCGCTGAAAAACTGTTTTTT.

V usage is TRBV10-2 and J usage is TRBJ1-1, with D unresolved. Germline V gene data show CDR1 as WSHSY and CDR2 as SAAADI. Trimming stripped 3 bases from V and 5 bases from J, with 13 bases between. The CDR3 contains 14 residues. The CDR3 nucleotides read TGCGCCAGCAGTGATCGGTCTGCTTCAACTGAAGCTTTCTTT. It yields the protein CASSDRSASTEAFF.

The chain recombines TRBV11-2 with TRBJ1-2; TRBD1 might be the D (5 bases). CDR1 and CDR2 from the germline V gene are SGHAT and FQNNGV. V was pared by 1 base and J by 7 bases, with 16 bases between. The CDR3 is made up of 15 amino acids. CDR3 sequence reads: CASSLGQTGVSGYTF. The CDR3 DNA sequence: TGTGCCAGCAGCTTAGGTCAAACAGGCGTCTCTGGCTACACCTTC.

Points on this clone: The junction departs from germline at one end; a sequencing error may be responsible. The chain uses TRBV12-5 and TRBJ1-2; 7 nucleotides line up with TRBD1. The CDR3 totals 13 residues. Germline V CDR1 and CDR2: LGHNT, FRNRAP. In nucleotides, the CDR3 is TGTGCTAGTGGCTTGGGACAGAACTATGGCTACACCTTC. Its translation is CASGLGQNYGYTF.

The rearrangement joins TRBV10-3 to TRBJ2-5; D tentatively fits TRBD1 or TRBD2 (5 bases each). Germline lookup yields CDR1 ENHRY and CDR2 SYGVKD. The CDR3 has 14 amino acids. Trimming removed 6 bases from V and 5 bases from J, with 16 bases in between. The CDR3 reads CAISGVGAGETQYF. The DNA of the CDR3 is TGTGCCATCAGCGGGGTTGGGGCCGGGGAGACCCAGTACTTC.

There are a few counts of this clone. This chain joins TRBV5-1 and TRBJ1-2; D uncertain. The germline CDR1 and CDR2 sequences are SGHRS and YFSETQ. The CDR3 spans 14 residues. Trimming took off 4 bases at V and 6 bases at J, with 16 bases between the two ends. The CDR3 DNA is TGCGCCAGCAGCGCGAACCCCCTCGGGGATGGCTACACCTTC. Translation: CASSANPLGDGYTF.

This clone was seen a few times. The V call is TRBV7-2, the J call TRBJ2-4; TRBD2 agrees at 9 bases. Germline trimming cut 1 base from V and 9 bases from J; bases unmatched to any gene: 16. CDR1 SGHTA and CDR2 FQGNSA come from the germline V gene. The CDR3 is made up of 18 amino acids. The CDR3 nucleotides are TGTGCCAGCAGCTTAGTAGGGGGGCTAGCGGGGCTTGGGAGCATTCAGTACTTC. Protein sequence: CASSLVGGLAGLGSIQYF. The whole variable domain, filled in from reference TRBV7-2 and TRBJ2-4, reads GAGVSQSPSNKVTEKGKDVELRCDPISGHTALYWYRQSLGQGLEFLIYFQGNSAPDKSGLPSDRFSAERTGGSVSTLTIQRTQQEDSAVYLCASSLVGGLAGLGSIQYFGAGTRLSVL.

V gene TRBV11-3 combines with J gene TRBJ1-1, with a possible D match to TRBD1 (6 bases). This CDR3 region has 14 residues. CDR1 is SGHNT, CDR2 YENEEA, per germline. V was cut by 6 bases and J by 4 bases, with 15 bases left in between. The CDR3, as DNA: TGTGCCAGCAGTTTACAGGGTTGGGGCACTGAAGCTTTCTTT. This gives the protein CASSLQGWGTEAFF.

V usage is TRBV18 and J usage is TRBJ1-5, with D maybe TRBD1 (5 bases). This CDR3 has 17 amino acids. V was clipped by 4 bases and J by 4 bases, with 20 bases between them. Germline V CDR1 and CDR2: KGHSH, LQKENI. The CDR3 region is CASSRSPGHPLNQPQHF. The CDR3 DNA reads as TGTGCCAGCTCACGATCTCCAGGACATCCCTTAAATCAGCCCCAGCATTTT.

This chain connects TRBV6-5 to TRBJ2-7; D unresolved. There are 15 residues in the CDR3. Germline V lookup: CDR1 MNHEY, CDR2 SVGAGI. Trimming left V 8 bases short and J 2 bases short, with 19 bases between. The CDR3 DNA is TGTGCCAGCTCGACTGTCGACGGCGGACCCTACGAGCAGTACTTC. Translating gives CASSTVDGGPYEQYF.